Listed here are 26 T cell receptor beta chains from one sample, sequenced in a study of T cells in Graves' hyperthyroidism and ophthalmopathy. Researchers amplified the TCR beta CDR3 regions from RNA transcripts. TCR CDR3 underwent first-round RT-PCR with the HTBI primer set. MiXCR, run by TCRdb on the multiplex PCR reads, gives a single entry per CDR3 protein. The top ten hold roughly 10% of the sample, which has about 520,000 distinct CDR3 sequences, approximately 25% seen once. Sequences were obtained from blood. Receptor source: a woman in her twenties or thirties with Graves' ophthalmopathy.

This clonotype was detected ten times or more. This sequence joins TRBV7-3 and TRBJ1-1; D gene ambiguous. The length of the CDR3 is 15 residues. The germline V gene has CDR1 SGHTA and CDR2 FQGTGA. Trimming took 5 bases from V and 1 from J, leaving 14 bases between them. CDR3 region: CASSLVGDTNTEAFF. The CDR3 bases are TGTGCCAGCAGCCTCGTCGGGGATACGAACACTGAAGCTTTCTTT.

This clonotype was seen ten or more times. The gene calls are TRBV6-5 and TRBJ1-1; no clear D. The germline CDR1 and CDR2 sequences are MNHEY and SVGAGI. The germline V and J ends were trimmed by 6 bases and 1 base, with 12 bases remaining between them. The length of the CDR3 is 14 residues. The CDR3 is CASSHPVRNTEAFF. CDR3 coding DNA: TGTGCCAGCAGCCATCCTGTTAGGAACACTGAAGCTTTCTTT.

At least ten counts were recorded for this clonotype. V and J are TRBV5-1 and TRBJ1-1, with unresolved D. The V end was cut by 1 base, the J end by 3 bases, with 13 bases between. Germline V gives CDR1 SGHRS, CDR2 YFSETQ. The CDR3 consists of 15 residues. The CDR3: CASSLSDPGDTEAFF. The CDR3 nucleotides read TGCGCCAGCAGCTTGTCAGATCCCGGGGACACTGAAGCTTTCTTT.

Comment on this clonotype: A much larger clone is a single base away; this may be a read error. The CDR3 DNA reads as TGTGCCAGCAGTGAAGTAGCGGGGATGGCCGCGGAGCTGTTTTTT. Translating it yields CASSEVAGMAAELFF. The chain links TRBV2 to TRBJ2-2; 8 positions match TRBD2. V was clipped by 1 base and J by 10 bases; unmatched bases: 8. Looked up from germline, CDR1 is SNHLY and CDR2 is FYNNEI. CDR3 length: 15 residues.

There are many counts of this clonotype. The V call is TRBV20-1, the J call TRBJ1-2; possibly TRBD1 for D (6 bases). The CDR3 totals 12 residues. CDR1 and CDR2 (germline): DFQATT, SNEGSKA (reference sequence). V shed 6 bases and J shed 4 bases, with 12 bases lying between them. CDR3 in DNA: TGCAGTGCAGACACAGGGTTCTATGGCTACACCTTC. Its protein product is CSADTGFYGYTF.

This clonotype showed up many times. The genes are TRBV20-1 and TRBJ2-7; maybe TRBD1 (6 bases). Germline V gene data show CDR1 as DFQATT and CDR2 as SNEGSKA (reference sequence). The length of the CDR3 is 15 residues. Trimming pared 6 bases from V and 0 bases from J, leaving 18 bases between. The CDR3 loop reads CSAASPGHLSYEQYF. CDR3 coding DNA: TGCAGTGCCGCCTCCCCGGGACATCTCTCCTACGAGCAGTACTTC.

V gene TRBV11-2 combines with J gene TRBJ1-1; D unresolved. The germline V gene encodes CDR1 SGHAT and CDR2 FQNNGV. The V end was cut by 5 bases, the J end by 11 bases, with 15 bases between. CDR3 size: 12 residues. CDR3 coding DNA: TGTGCCAGCAGCCCTACTGAATTTGGGGCTTTCTTT. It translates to CASSPTEFGAFF.

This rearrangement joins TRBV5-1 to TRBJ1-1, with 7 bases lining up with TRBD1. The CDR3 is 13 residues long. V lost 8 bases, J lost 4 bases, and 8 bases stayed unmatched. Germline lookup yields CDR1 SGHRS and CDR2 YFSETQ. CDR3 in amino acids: CASKGAQGTEAFF. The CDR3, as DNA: TGCGCCAGTAAGGGGGCGCAAGGCACTGAAGCTTTCTTT.

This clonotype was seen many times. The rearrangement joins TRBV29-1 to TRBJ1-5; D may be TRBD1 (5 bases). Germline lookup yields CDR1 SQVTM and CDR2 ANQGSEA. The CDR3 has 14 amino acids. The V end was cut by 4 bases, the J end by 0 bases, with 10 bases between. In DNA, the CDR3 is TGCAGCGTTGGCGGGGACCGTAGCAATCAGCCCCAGCATTTT. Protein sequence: CSVGGDRSNQPQHF.

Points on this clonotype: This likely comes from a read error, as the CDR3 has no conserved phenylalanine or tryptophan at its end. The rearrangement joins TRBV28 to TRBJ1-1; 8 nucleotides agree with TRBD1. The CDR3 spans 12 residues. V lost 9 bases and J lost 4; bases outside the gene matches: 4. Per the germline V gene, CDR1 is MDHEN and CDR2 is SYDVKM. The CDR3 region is CASITGGTEAFY. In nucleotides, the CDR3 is TGTGCCAGTATCACAGGGGGCACTGAAGCTTTCTAT.

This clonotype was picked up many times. CDR3 nucleotide sequence: TGCGCCAGCAGCCTCCCCGACACGAACACTGAAGCTTTCTTT. The encoded protein is CASSLPDTNTEAFF. This sequence joins TRBV4-3 and TRBJ1-1, with D unresolved. The CDR3 contains 14 residues. V gave up 4 bases and J gave up 1 base, with 10 bases separating them. Germline V gene sequence: CDR1 LGHNA, CDR2 YSLEER.

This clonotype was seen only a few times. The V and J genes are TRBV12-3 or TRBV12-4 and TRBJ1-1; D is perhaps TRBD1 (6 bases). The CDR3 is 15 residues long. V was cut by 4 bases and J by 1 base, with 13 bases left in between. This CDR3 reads CASSSDRHQNTEAFF. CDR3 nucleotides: TGTGCCAGCAGTTCAGACAGGCACCAGAACACTGAAGCTTTCTTT.

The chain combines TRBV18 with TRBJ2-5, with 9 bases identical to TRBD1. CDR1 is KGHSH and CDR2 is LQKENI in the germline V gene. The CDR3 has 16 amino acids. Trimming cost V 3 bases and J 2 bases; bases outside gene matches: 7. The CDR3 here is CASSPTAGTGQETQYF. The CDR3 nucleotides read TGTGCCAGCTCACCGACCGCCGGGACAGGGCAAGAGACCCAGTACTTC.

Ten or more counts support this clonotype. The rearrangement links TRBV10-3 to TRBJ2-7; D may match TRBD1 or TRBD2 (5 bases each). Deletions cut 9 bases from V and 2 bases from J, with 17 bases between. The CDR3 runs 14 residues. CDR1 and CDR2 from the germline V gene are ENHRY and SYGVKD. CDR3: CAISPGTDTYEQYF. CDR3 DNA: TGTGCCATAAGCCCTGGGACGGATACCTACGAGCAGTACTTC.

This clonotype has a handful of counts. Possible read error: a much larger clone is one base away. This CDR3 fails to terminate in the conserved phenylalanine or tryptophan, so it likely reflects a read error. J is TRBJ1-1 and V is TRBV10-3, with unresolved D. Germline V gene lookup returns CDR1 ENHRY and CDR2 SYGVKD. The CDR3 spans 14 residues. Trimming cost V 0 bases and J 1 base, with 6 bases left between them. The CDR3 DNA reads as TGTGCCATCAGTGAGTCGCTGGGGAACACTGAAGCTTTCTAT. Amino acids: CAISESLGNTEAFY.

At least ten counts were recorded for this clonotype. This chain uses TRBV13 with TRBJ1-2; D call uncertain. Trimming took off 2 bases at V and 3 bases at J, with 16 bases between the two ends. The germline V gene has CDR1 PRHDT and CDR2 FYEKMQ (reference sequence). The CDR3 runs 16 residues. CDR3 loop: CASSLRLKAIDYGYTF. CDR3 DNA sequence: TGTGCCAGCAGCTTACGGCTCAAAGCAATAGACTATGGCTACACCTTC.

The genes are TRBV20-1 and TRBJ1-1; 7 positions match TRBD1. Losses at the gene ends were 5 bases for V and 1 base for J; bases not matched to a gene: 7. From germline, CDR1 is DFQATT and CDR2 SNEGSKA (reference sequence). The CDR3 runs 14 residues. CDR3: CSAGSGTANTEAFF. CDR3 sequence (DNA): TGCAGTGCTGGCTCCGGGACAGCGAACACTGAAGCTTTCTTT.

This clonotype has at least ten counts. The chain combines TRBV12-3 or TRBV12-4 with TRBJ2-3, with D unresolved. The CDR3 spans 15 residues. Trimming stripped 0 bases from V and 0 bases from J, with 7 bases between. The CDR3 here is CASSLATASTDTQYF. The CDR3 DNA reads TGTGCCAGCAGTTTAGCCACGGCTAGCACAGATACGCAGTATTTT.

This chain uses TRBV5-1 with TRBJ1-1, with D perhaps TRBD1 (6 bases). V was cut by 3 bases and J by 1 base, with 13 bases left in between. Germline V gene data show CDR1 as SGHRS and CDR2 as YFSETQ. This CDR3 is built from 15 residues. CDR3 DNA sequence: TGCGCCAGCAGCTCGGGGGCCGCCGGGAACACTGAAGCTTTCTTT. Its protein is CASSSGAAGNTEAFF.

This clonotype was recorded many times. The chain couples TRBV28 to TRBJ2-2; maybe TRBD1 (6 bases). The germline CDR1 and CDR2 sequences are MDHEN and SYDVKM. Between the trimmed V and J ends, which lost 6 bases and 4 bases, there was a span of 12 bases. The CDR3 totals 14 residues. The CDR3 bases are TGTGCCAGCAGACCTGGGACAATCACCGGGGAGCTGTTTTTT. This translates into CASRPGTITGELFF. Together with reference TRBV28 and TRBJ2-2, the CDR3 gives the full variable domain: DVKVTQSSRYLVKRTGEKVFLECVQDMDHENMFWYRQDPGLGLRLIYFSYDVKMKEKGDIPEGYSVSREKKERFSLILESASTNQTSMYLCASRPGTITGELFFGEGSRLTVL.

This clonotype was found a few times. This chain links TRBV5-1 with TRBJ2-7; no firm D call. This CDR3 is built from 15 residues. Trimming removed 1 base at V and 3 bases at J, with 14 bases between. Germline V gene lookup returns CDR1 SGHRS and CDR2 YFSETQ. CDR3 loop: CASSLFRRSNYEQYF. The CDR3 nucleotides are TGCGCCAGCAGCTTGTTCCGACGGTCCAACTACGAGCAGTACTTC.

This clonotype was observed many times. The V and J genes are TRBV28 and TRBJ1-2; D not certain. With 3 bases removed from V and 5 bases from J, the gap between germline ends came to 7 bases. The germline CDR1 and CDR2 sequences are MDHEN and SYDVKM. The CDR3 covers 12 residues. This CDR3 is CASSFVGYGYTF. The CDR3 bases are TGTGCCAGCAGTTTTGTCGGGTATGGCTACACCTTC.

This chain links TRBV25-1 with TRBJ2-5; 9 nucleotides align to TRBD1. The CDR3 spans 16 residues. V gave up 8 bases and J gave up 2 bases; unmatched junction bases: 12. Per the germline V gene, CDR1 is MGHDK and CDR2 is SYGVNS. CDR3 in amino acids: CASAKDRGWGQETQYF. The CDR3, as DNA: TGTGCCAGCGCAAAGGACAGGGGATGGGGACAAGAGACCCAGTACTTC.

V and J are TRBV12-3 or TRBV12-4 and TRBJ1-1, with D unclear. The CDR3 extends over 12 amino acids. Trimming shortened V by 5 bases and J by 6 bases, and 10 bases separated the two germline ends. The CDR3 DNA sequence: TGTGCCAGCAGTACGCCGGAGGCTGAAGCTTTCTTT. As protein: CASSTPEAEAFF.

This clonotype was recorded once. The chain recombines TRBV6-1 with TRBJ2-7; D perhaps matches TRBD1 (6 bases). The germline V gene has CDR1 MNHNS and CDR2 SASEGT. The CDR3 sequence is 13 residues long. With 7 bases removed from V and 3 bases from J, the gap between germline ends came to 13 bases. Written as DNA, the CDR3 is TGTGCCAGCAAAGGGGGACGTGTCTACGAGCAGTACTTC. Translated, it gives CASKGGRVYEQYF.

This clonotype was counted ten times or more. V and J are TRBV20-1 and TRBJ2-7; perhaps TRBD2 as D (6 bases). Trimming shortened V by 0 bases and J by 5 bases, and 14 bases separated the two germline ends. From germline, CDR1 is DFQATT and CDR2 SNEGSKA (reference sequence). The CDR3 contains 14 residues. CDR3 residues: CSARDPSGVDEQYF. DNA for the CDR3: TGCAGTGCTAGAGATCCCTCGGGGGTTGACGAGCAGTACTTC.